Listed below are T cell receptor beta chains from one sample, sequenced in a study of Ad26.COV2.S vaccination and SARS-CoV-2 variants. The repertoire was sequenced with immunoSEQ multiplex PCR; TCRdb's copy has only in-frame clones and lacks some. The sample holds almost 400,000 clones, around 91% seen once. Here the sequenced sample was peripheral blood, taken in a trial of Ad26.COV2.S vaccine versus placebo. The receptors derive from a person between 18 and 65 years old who received the Ad26.COV2.S COVID-19 vaccine or a placebo. The CDR3 runs from the conserved cysteine through the conserved F or W. The D gene is left open where the match is weak. Some rows mark clone size as missing; the rest say once, few, many or name a class of expanded clone.

CASSEEGGPSYNEQFF	TGTGCCAGCAGTGAAGAAGGCGGCCCCTCCTACAATGAGCAGTTCTTC	TRBV2	.	TRBJ2-1	.
CASEDRRYLYGYTF	TGTGCCAGTGAGGACAGGAGGTATCTGTATGGCTACACCTTC	TRBV19	TRBD1	TRBJ1-2	.
CASSKEGRRTGAAQRPTEAFF	TGTGCCAGCAGCAAAGAGGGAAGAAGGACAGGGGCGGCCCAGCGCCCCACTGAAGCTTTCTTT	TRBV21-1	.	TRBJ1-1	.
CASSLSPGHFREQYF	TGTGCCAGCAGTTTATCTCCGGGACACTTCCGCGAGCAGTACTTC	TRBV28	.	TRBJ2-7	.
CASSGAGTSGEQYF	TGTGCCAGCAGCGGGGCCGGGACTAGCGGGGAGCAGTACTTC	TRBV5-4	TRBD2	TRBJ2-7	.
CASSPHPGDITGELFF	TGTGCCAGCAGCCCCCACCCGGGGGACATCACCGGGGAGCTGTTTTTT	TRBV9	.	TRBJ2-2	once
CASSSSGGTAVYEQYF	TGCGCCAGCAGCTCCTCCGGGGGTACGGCTGTCTACGAGCAGTACTTC	TRBV5-1	.	TRBJ2-7	once
CASSHLGLAGGSPYEQYF	TGTGCCAGCAGTCATTTGGGACTAGCGGGAGGAAGCCCCTACGAGCAGTACTTC	TRBV6-6	TRBD2	TRBJ2-7	.
CASSPRQGAYNEQFF	TGTGCCAGCAGCCCTCGACAGGGCGCCTACAATGAGCAGTTCTTC	TRBV7-3	TRBD1	TRBJ2-1	.
CASSVGTGAGQPQHF	TGTGCCAGCAGCGTGGGAACAGGGGCGGGTCAGCCCCAGCATTTT	TRBV9	TRBD1	TRBJ1-5	.
CAWAAETQYF	TGTGCCTGGGCAGCGGAGACCCAGTACTTC	TRBV30	.	TRBJ2-5	.
CASSLFGGARFEQYF	TGTGCCAGCAGCTTATTCGGGGGGGCCAGGTTCGAGCAGTACTTC	TRBV13	TRBD2	TRBJ2-7	.
CASSSLAGVVGELFF	TGCGCCAGCAGCTCTCTAGCGGGAGTAGTCGGGGAGCTGTTTTTT	TRBV5-1	TRBD2	TRBJ2-2	.
CASRPENTQYF	TGTGCCAGCAGACCTGAAAATACGCAGTATTTT	TRBV2	.	TRBJ2-3	.
CASILTSGGTALSGEFF	TGTGCCAGCATCCTCACCTCTGGGGGGACGGCCCTGTCTGGCGAGTTCTTC	TRBV28	.	TRBJ2-1	.
CASSKFSEQYF	TGTGCCAGCAGCAAATTCTCCGAGCAGTACTTC	TRBV21-1	.	TRBJ2-7	.
CASRPGTGNTGELFF	TGTGCCAGCAGGCCCGGGACAGGGAACACCGGGGAGCTGTTTTTT	TRBV28	TRBD1	TRBJ2-2	.
CASSYSNPRGTDTQYF	TGTGCCAGCAGTTACTCGAATCCGCGGGGCACAGATACGCAGTATTTT	TRBV6-6	.	TRBJ2-3	.
CASSQPSGRQRDTQYF	TGCGCCAGCAGCCAACCTAGCGGGAGGCAAAGAGATACGCAGTATTTT	TRBV4-1	TRBD2	TRBJ2-3	.
CASSARGSGPRGGSYNEQFF	TGTGCCAGTAGTGCCCGGGGTAGCGGGCCGAGGGGGGGGTCCTACAATGAGCAGTTCTTC	TRBV19	.	TRBJ2-1	.
CASSPRRTDTQYF	TGTGCCAGCAGCCCCAGGCGGACAGATACGCAGTATTTT	TRBV11-2	.	TRBJ2-3	.
CASSLDTYEQYF	TGTGCCAGCAGCTTGGACACCTACGAGCAGTACTTC	TRBV11-3	.	TRBJ2-7	.
CASSLQGYYGYTF	TGTGCCAGCAGTCTACAGGGCTACTATGGCTACACCTTC	TRBV12-3/TRBV12-4	.	TRBJ1-2	.
CASSLDWGGVSTIYF	TGTGCCAGCAGCTTGGACTGGGGAGGTGTGAGCACCATATATTTT	TRBV5-8	.	TRBJ1-3	.
CAITGDRPYEQYF	TGTGCCATTACCGGGGACCGACCCTACGAGCAGTACTTC	TRBV28	.	TRBJ2-7	.
CASSPLTAGPGDIQYF	TGCGCCAGCAGCCCACTAACGGCGGGACCTGGGGACATTCAGTACTTC	TRBV5-1	.	TRBJ2-4	.
CASSLDLNQPQHF	TGTGCCAGCAGCTTAGACCTCAATCAGCCCCAGCATTTT	TRBV7-9	.	TRBJ1-5	.
CASSFVGSGNTIYF	TGTGCCAGCAGCTTCGTAGGCTCTGGAAACACCATATATTTT	TRBV7-9	.	TRBJ1-3	.
CASSVEGETQYF	TGTGCCAGCAGCGTAGAGGGAGAGACCCAGTACTTC	TRBV9	.	TRBJ2-5	.
CASSPGTLYEQYF	TGTGCCAGCAGCCCCGGGACTCTATACGAGCAGTACTTC	TRBV6-5	.	TRBJ2-7	.
CASSLVEQGTPSSYNEQFF	TGCGCCAGCAGCTTGGTGGAACAGGGGACCCCCAGCTCCTACAATGAGCAGTTCTTC	TRBV5-1	TRBD1	TRBJ2-1	.
CASSPGRTNSPLHF	TGTGCCAGCTCACCAGGCAGGACAAATTCACCCCTCCACTTT	TRBV18	.	TRBJ1-6	.
CASSWGLVGYTF	TGTGCCAGCAGTTGGGGACTAGTAGGCTACACCTTC	TRBV28	.	TRBJ1-2	.
CAWSAGANVLTF	TGTGCCTGGAGTGCTGGGGCCAACGTCCTGACTTTC	TRBV30	.	TRBJ2-6	.
CAGMGTWNTGELFF	TGTGCCGGGATGGGGACTTGGAACACCGGGGAGCTGTTTTTT	TRBV28	.	TRBJ2-2	.
CATSDPSRGYEQFF	TGTGCCACCAGTGATCCTAGCCGGGGGTATGAGCAGTTCTTC	TRBV24-1	.	TRBJ2-1	many
CATGKVGAQETQYF	TGCGCCACCGGGAAGGTGGGGGCTCAAGAGACCCAGTACTTC	TRBV10-2	.	TRBJ2-5	.
CASSLGHLGTGQYF	TGTGCCAGCAGTTTAGGCCACCTGGGGACGGGGCAGTACTTC	TRBV27	.	TRBJ2-7	.
CSARAANEKLFF	TGCAGCGCCCGGGCAGCTAATGAAAAACTGTTTTTT	TRBV29-1	.	TRBJ1-4	.
CASSSRHSGNSYEQYF	TGTGCCAGCAGTTCCCGTCATAGCGGGAATTCCTACGAGCAGTACTTC	TRBV6-5	TRBD2	TRBJ2-7	.
CASSTGTDYNEQFF	TGTGCCAGCAGCACCGGGACGGATTACAATGAGCAGTTCTTC	TRBV5-4	.	TRBJ2-1	.
CASSFGGLANTGELFF	TGTGCCAGCAGCTTCGGAGGACTAGCGAACACCGGGGAGCTGTTTTTT	TRBV5-5	TRBD2	TRBJ2-2	.
CASSPGGGNEQFF	TGCGCCAGCAGCCCGGGAGGGGGCAATGAGCAGTTCTTC	TRBV5-1	TRBD2	TRBJ2-1	.
CASSYSRALNEKLFF	TGTGCCAGCAGCTATTCACGGGCCCTTAATGAAAAACTGTTTTTT	TRBV3-1/TRBV3-2	.	TRBJ1-4	.
CASSPQGGLGNEQFF	TGTGCCAGCAGCCCGCAGGGGGGGCTTGGCAATGAGCAGTTCTTC	TRBV7-9	.	TRBJ2-1	.
CASSQGVVLNSPLHF	TGCGCCAGCAGCCAAGGGGTCGTCCTAAATTCACCCCTCCACTTT	TRBV4-1	.	TRBJ1-6	.
CASSIGTSGRPDTQYF	TGCGCCAGCAGCATAGGGACTAGCGGGAGACCAGATACGCAGTATTTT	TRBV5-1	TRBD2	TRBJ2-3	.
CASSPMGGSTEAFF	TGTGCCAGCAGCCCAATGGGGGGAAGCACTGAAGCTTTCTTT	TRBV7-8	.	TRBJ1-1	.
CASSQGRPLISYNEQFF	TGCGCCAGCAGCCAGGGCCGACCGCTAATTTCTTACAATGAGCAGTTCTTC	TRBV4-1	.	TRBJ2-1	few
CASSQALTSGANVLTF	TGCGCCAGCAGCCAAGCCCTAACCTCTGGGGCCAACGTCCTGACTTTC	TRBV4-3	.	TRBJ2-6	.
CASSLGVYNSPLHF	TGTGCCAGCAGTCTAGGGGTTTATAATTCACCCCTCCACTTT	TRBV27	.	TRBJ1-6	.
CASRRGGSDIQYF	TGTGCCAGCAGAAGGGGGGGCAGTGACATTCAGTACTTC	TRBV12-3/TRBV12-4	.	TRBJ2-4	.
CASSMGAGGAYEQYF	TGTGCCAGTAGTATGGGGGCGGGAGGAGCGTACGAGCAGTACTTC	TRBV19	TRBD2	TRBJ2-7	.
CAWSQPLLEPFF	TGTGCCTGGAGTCAACCCCTCCTAGAGCCGTTCTTC	TRBV30	.	TRBJ2-1	.
CASSWGQGHPKRETQYF	TGCGCCAGCAGCTGGGGCCAGGGACACCCAAAGAGGGAGACCCAGTACTTC	TRBV5-1	.	TRBJ2-5	once
CASSQIPGSDTQYF	TGTGCCAGCAGTCAAATACCAGGGTCAGATACGCAGTATTTT	TRBV27	.	TRBJ2-3	.
CASSFRQNTGELFF	TGTGCCAGCAGCTTCCGTCAGAACACCGGGGAGCTGTTTTTT	TRBV7-9	.	TRBJ2-2	once
CAISEGRGPEQYF	TGTGCCATCAGTGAGGGCAGGGGGCCCGAGCAGTACTTC	TRBV10-3	TRBD1	TRBJ2-7	once
CASSAATVGYGYTF	TGTGCCAGCAGCGCGGCAACGGTAGGCTATGGCTACACCTTC	TRBV5-4	.	TRBJ1-2	many